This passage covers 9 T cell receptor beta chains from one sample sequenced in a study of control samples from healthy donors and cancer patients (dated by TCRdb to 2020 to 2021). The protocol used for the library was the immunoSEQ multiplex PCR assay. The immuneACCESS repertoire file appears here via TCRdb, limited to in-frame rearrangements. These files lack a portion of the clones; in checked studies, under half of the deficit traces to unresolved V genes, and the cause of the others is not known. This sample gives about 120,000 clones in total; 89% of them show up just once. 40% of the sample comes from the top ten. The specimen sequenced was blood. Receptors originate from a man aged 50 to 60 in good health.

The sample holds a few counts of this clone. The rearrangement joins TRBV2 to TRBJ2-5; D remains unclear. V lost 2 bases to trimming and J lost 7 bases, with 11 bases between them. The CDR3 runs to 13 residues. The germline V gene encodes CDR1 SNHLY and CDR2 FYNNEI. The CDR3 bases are TGTGCCAGCAGTGAAAGGTTAACGCCGACCCAGTACTTC. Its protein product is CASSERLTPTQYF. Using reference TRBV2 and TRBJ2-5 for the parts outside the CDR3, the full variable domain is EPEVTQTPSHQVTQMGQEVILRCVPISNHLYFYWYRQILGQKVEFLVSFYNNEISEKSEIFDDQFSVERPDGSNFTLKIRSTKLEDSAMYFCASSERLTPTQYFGPGTRLLVL.

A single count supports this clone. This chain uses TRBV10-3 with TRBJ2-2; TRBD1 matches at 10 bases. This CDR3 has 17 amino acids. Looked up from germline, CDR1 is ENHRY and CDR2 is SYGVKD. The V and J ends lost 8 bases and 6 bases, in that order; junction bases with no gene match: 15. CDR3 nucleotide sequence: TGTGCCATCTTCCGGGGGCAGGACAGGGGGTATTCCGGGGAGCTGTTTTTT. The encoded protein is CAIFRGQDRGYSGELFF.

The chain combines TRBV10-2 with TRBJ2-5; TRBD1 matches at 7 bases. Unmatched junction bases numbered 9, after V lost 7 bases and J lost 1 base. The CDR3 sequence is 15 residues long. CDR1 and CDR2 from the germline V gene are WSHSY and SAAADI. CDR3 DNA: TGCGCCAGCATGGCCGACAGGGCACCCCAAGAGACCCAGTACTTC. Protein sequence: CASMADRAPQETQYF.

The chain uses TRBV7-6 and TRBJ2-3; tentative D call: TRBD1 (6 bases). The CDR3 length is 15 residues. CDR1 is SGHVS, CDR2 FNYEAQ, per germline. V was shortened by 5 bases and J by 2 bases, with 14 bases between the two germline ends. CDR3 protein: CASSPEGVLTDTQYF. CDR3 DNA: TGTGCCAGCAGCCCCGAGGGGGTTCTCACAGATACGCAGTATTTT.

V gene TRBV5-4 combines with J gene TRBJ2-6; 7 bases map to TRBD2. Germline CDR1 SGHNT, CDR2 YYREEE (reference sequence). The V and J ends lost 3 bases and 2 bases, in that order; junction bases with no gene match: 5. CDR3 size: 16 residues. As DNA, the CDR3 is TGTGCCAGCAGCTCATCCCGGGGGGCTGGGGCCAACGTCCTGACTTTC. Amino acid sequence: CASSSSRGAGANVLTF.

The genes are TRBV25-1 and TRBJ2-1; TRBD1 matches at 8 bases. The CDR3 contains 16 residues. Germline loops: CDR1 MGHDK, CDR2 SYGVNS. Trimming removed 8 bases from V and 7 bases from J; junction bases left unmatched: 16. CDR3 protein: CASVRGTGTGRNEQFF. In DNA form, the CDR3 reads TGTGCCAGCGTGAGGGGCACCGGGACAGGTAGAAATGAGCAGTTCTTC.

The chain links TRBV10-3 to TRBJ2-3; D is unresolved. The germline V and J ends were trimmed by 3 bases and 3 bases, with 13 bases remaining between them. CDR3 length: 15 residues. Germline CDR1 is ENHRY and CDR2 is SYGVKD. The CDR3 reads CAISDAHMSTDTQYF. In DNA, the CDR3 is TGTGCCATCAGTGACGCTCACATGTCTACAGATACGCAGTATTTT.

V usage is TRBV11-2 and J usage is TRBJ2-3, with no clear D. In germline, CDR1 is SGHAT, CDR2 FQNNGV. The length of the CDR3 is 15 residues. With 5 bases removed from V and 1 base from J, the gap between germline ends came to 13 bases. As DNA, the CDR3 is TGTGCCAGCAGCCCTAACTCTGTTGGCACAGATACGCAGTATTTT. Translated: CASSPNSVGTDTQYF.

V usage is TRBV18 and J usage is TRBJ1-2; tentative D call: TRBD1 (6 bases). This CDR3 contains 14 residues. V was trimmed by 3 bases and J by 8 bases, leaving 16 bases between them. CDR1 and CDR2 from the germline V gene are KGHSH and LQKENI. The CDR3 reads CASSPNREERGYTF. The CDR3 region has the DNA TGTGCCAGCTCACCGAACAGGGAGGAACGAGGCTACACCTTC.